The rows below give T cell receptor beta chains drawn from one sample of a study of blood T cells in healthy people across ages. TCRdb re-called the 5' RACE reads with MiXCR, one entry per CDR3 protein. The sample yields hundreds of thousands of distinct CDR3 sequences, around 21% seen once. Sequencing used blood. These receptors were obtained from a man in his sixties or seventies in good health. Each CDR3 is given with its conserved first and last residue. A D gene is named only where the DNA matches it firmly. Only part of the rows carry a size: once, few, many, or a class if the clone is expanded.

TRBV7-2	few	NA	TRBJ2-2	CASSFRERATGELFF	TGTGCCAGCAGCTTCAGGGAGCGAGCCACCGGGGAGCTGTTTTTT
TRBV10-3	few	NA	TRBJ1-5	CAISTEVNQPQHF	TGTGCCATCAGTACGGAAGTAAATCAGCCCCAGCATTTT
TRBV7-2	NA	NA	TRBJ2-7	CASSLSRGGGSYEQYF	TGTGCCAGCAGCTTAAGTCGGGGAGGGGGATCCTACGAGCAGTACTTC
TRBV7-7	NA	NA	TRBJ2-5	CASSFTGGVGETQYF	TGTGCTAGCAGCTTTACGGGGGGCGTCGGAGAGACCCAGTACTTC
TRBV12-5	NA	NA	TRBJ2-7	CASGLVREGQYF	TGTGCTAGTGGTTTGGTACGAGAGGGGCAGTACTTC
TRBV2	few	TRBD2	TRBJ2-7	CASSKGIAGPLEQYF	TGTGCCAGCAGTAAGGGGATAGCGGGGCCCCTCGAGCAGTACTTC
TRBV3-1	NA	NA	TRBJ1-2	CASSQWSGRNGYTF	TGTGCCAGCAGCCAATGGTCAGGGCGTAATGGCTACACCTTC
TRBV5-1	NA	TRBD1	TRBJ2-1	CASSLTWDRLNEQFF	TGCGCCAGCAGCCTGACCTGGGACAGGTTGAATGAGCAGTTCTTC
TRBV28	few	TRBD1	TRBJ2-3	CASSYQGARSTDTQYF	TGTGCCAGCAGTTACCAGGGGGCGCGAAGCACAGATACGCAGTATTTT
TRBV21-1	few	NA	TRBJ2-6	CASSWLQGVSRDSGANVLTF	TGTGCCAGCAGTTGGCTTCAGGGTGTTTCGAGGGATTCTGGGGCCAACGTCCTGACTTTC
TRBV20-1	many	TRBD1	TRBJ2-5	CSARFDRGQKETQYF	TGCAGTGCTAGATTCGACAGGGGGCAGAAAGAGACCCAGTACTTC
TRBV20-1	NA	TRBD1	TRBJ1-5	CSAPDRVTEPQHF	TGCAGTGCTCCCGACAGGGTGACTGAGCCCCAGCATTTT
TRBV14	NA	NA	TRBJ2-7	CASSQDWALREQYF	TGTGCCAGCAGCCAAGATTGGGCCCTAAGGGAGCAGTACTTC
TRBV6-5	few	TRBD1	TRBJ1-1	CASRGDRVTEAFF	TGTGCCAGCCGAGGGGACAGGGTCACTGAAGCTTTCTTT
TRBV18	few	TRBD1	TRBJ2-2	CASSPDRAHGELFF	TGTGCCAGCTCACCGGACAGGGCGCACGGGGAGCTGTTTTTT
TRBV14	many	TRBD2	TRBJ2-1	CASSQGLLADTKSSYNEQFF	TGTGCCAGCAGCCAAGGCCTACTAGCGGATACTAAAAGCTCCTACAATGAGCAGTTCTTC
TRBV20-1	NA	NA	TRBJ2-1	CSANNYNEQFF	TGCAGTGCTAACAATTACAATGAGCAGTTCTTC
TRBV14	NA	NA	TRBJ2-7	CASSQVGMYEQYF	TGTGCCAGCAGCCAAGTGGGAATGTACGAGCAGTACTTC
TRBV6-5	NA	TRBD2	TRBJ2-3	CASSYQSSGRNTDTQYF	TGTGCCAGCAGTTACCAATCTAGCGGGAGGAACACAGATACGCAGTATTTT
TRBV4-1	few	NA	TRBJ2-7	CASSQTPSEQYF	TGCGCCAGCAGCCAAACCCCCTCCGAGCAGTACTTC
TRBV4-1	NA	NA	TRBJ2-2	CASSQDRGSSDTGELFF	TGCGCCAGCAGCCAAGATCGAGGTAGCTCTGACACCGGGGAGCTGTTTTTT
TRBV6-2/TRBV6-3	NA	NA	TRBJ1-5	CASSGVTGQPQHF	TGTGCCAGCAGTGGGGTAACGGGCCAGCCCCAGCATTTT
TRBV2	few	TRBD2	TRBJ2-2	CASRATGLLNAGELFF	TGTGCCAGCAGGGCGACGGGACTACTGAACGCCGGGGAGCTGTTTTTT
TRBV20-1	few	TRBD2	TRBJ2-7	CSARDAGAGTSESLYEQYF	TGCAGTGCTAGAGATGCCGGCGCCGGGACTAGCGAGAGTCTCTACGAGCAGTACTTC
TRBV7-2	NA	TRBD2	TRBJ2-1	CASSLAGLLHNEQFF	TGTGCCAGCAGCTTAGCGGGACTACTCCACAATGAGCAGTTCTTC
TRBV30	NA	TRBD2	TRBJ2-1	CAWTPGLAGDEQFF	TGTGCCTGGACGCCGGGACTAGCGGGAGATGAGCAGTTCTTC
TRBV29-1	NA	NA	TRBJ2-3	CSVVIPTGGSADTQYF	TGCAGCGTTGTAATCCCAACTGGGGGATCAGCAGATACGCAGTATTTT
TRBV7-3	NA	NA	TRBJ1-1	CASSLDAMNTEAFF	TGTGCCAGCAGCTTAGACGCGATGAACACTGAAGCTTTCTTT
TRBV6-5	NA	TRBD2	TRBJ2-1	CASSYSSGGAYNEQFF	TGTGCCAGCAGTTACTCTAGCGGGGGGGCCTACAATGAGCAGTTCTTC
TRBV7-9	NA	TRBD1	TRBJ1-2	CASSLGTGHNYGYTF	TGTGCCAGCAGCTTAGGGACAGGACATAACTATGGCTACACCTTC
TRBV19	NA	TRBD2	TRBJ2-3	CASTLGLGLGTQYF	TGTGCCAGTACCTTGGGACTAGGTTTGGGTACGCAGTATTTT
TRBV20-1	NA	NA	TRBJ2-3	CSASPDTQYF	TGCAGTGCTAGTCCCGATACGCAGTATTTT
TRBV29-1	few	TRBD1	TRBJ1-2	CSVAGQGLYGYTF	TGCAGCGTCGCCGGACAGGGGCTCTATGGCTACACCTTC
TRBV27	few	NA	TRBJ2-3	CASSPQGGPLTDTQYF	TGTGCCAGCAGCCCCCAAGGGGGGCCCCTCACAGATACGCAGTATTTT
TRBV3-1	NA	NA	TRBJ2-5	CASSQVRDRVLRETQYF	TGTGCCAGCAGCCAAGTTCGCGACAGAGTGTTGCGAGAGACCCAGTACTTC
TRBV7-9	few	TRBD1	TRBJ2-1	CASSPGQGAGQPYNEQFF	TGTGCCAGCAGCCCCGGACAGGGGGCCGGTCAGCCCTACAATGAGCAGTTCTTC
TRBV5-1	NA	TRBD2	TRBJ2-7	CASSFPREGSSYEQYF	TGCGCCAGCAGCTTTCCTAGGGAGGGGTCTTCCTACGAGCAGTACTTC